This T cell receptor beta chain was recorded in a study of blood T cell repertoires in COVID-19 (dated by TCRdb to about 2020). Looking at the study overall: Samples covering the acute and convalescent phases of COVID-19 were provided by collaborators in the United States, Italy and Spain. Where available, HLA class I and class II types were taken from metadata supplied by the sample provider and were not determined by assay-based typing. The samples were drawn from two sources: the first 160 participants of the ongoing ImmuneRACE study, and some 1,300 subjects contributed by 6 global collaborators. The sample metadata nearly always contained a de-identified subject ID, COVID-19 status, age in years and sex. The material from the prospective study consisted of cDNA or gDNA derived from T cells, B-cell-depleted T cells, or PBMCs. Deeply sampled blood TCRbeta repertoires from subjects exposed to, actively infected with, or recovered from COVID-19 were included in the dataset. The repertoires were made available in a free public database intended to serve as a resource for research on the immune response to SARS-CoV-2. Study-level results and caveats: The quantity of clinical and demographic metadata differed by source and by participant and was supplied without curation.

Notes on this clone: Its antigen remains undetermined. No clone much larger than this one lies a single base away; base qualities are absent.

The immunoSEQ Assay, a bias-controlled multiplex PCR, was used to amplify TCRbeta CDR3 regions from genomic DNA. The authors processed their data as follows. The number of nucleated cells in each sample was estimated by amplification of reference gene primers within the assay. Sequence reads were collapsed and filtered to measure the absolute abundance of every unique TCRbeta CDR3 rearrangement. For each sample, productive Simpson clonality was calculated by taking the square root of Simpson's diversity index across productive rearrangements. The immuneACCESS repertoire file appears here via TCRdb, limited to in-frame rearrangements. These files lack a portion of the clones; in checked studies, under half of the deficit traces to unresolved V genes, and the cause of the others is not known. V and J calls and clone size are as listed in that table; D and trimming were resolved from the DNA. Recorded for this sample are approximately 300,000 clones; around 90% of them occurred a single time. Over 2% of the sample comes from the top ten.

Samples from volunteer blood donors who had recovered from COVID-19 were contributed by a second Seattle source. Whole blood was collected in K2EDTA tubes by collaborating institutions according to the institutions' own protocols. For TCRbeta analysis, collaborators shipped samples as frozen whole blood, isolated PBMCs, or DNA extracted from either of those sample types. The sequence was obtained from a woman in her fifties or sixties who had recovered from COVID-19. Sequencing was done on a sample of peripheral blood.

This receptor has the CDR3 CASSVARTSGAYNEQFF. Here is the DNA: TGTGCCAGCAGCGTAGCCCGGACTAGCGGGGCCTACAATGAGCAGTTCTTC. The sequence is built from TRBV9 and TRBJ2-1; 12 nucleotides in the junction match TRBD2. The V end gives up 0 bases and the J end 2 bases, leaving 3 bases in the junction not matched to a gene. Reading from cysteine to phenylalanine, the CDR3 counts 17 amino acids. CDR3 DNA only is kept here, 51 bases in frame from base 1. Reading the germline V gene gives CDR1 SGDLS and CDR2 YYNGEE.